These T cell receptor beta chains were read from a single sample in a study of Ad26.COV2.S vaccination and SARS-CoV-2 variants. Profiling relied on immunoSEQ multiplex PCR, and the TCRdb table lists in-frame clones only, not all of them. There are about 480,000 clones in the sample; approximately 88% occur only once, and around 13% lies in the top ten. The source was peripheral blood, collected in a trial of Ad26.COV2.S vaccine versus placebo. The receptors were gathered from a person aged 18-65 years who received the Ad26.COV2.S COVID-19 vaccine or a placebo. The CDR3 runs from the conserved cysteine through the conserved F or W. D genes are given only for firm matches. Clone size, where shown, is once, few, many, or a class for clones that have expanded.

abundance	j_gene	d_gene	v_gene	CDR3nt	CDR3aa
-	TRBJ2-1	-	TRBV15	TGTGCCACCAGCAGGGGTTGGGGGAATGAGCAGTTCTTC	CATSRGWGNEQFF
-	TRBJ1-4	-	TRBV30	TGTGCCTGGAGTGTAGTGGGGGGGACTAATGAAAAACTGTTTTTT	CAWSVVGGTNEKLFF
-	TRBJ2-7	-	TRBV3-1/TRBV3-2	TGTGCCAGCAGCCAAGGAGCATGGGGACAATTTCTCCACGAGCAGTACTTC	CASSQGAWGQFLHEQYF
-	TRBJ1-4	-	TRBV2	TGTGCCAGCAAAGTTATCGGGACATCCAATGAAAAACTGTTTTTT	CASKVIGTSNEKLFF
-	TRBJ2-7	TRBD2	TRBV11-2	TGTGCCAGCAGCTTAGGGCCTACTAGCGGGACCCTCCTGCTCTACGAGCAGTACTTC	CASSLGPTSGTLLLYEQYF
-	TRBJ2-7	-	TRBV4-2	TGTGCCAGCAGCCAAGGTCGGCAGACGTACGAGCAGTACTTC	CASSQGRQTYEQYF
-	TRBJ2-1	TRBD1	TRBV7-9	TGTGCCAGCAGGGATAAAACCGGGACAGGGGACAATGAGCAGTTCTTC	CASRDKTGTGDNEQFF
-	TRBJ2-7	TRBD2	TRBV27	TGTGCCAGCAGTTCAAGCGGGAGCTCCTACGAGCAGTACTTC	CASSSSGSSYEQYF
-	TRBJ2-2	-	TRBV5-1	TGCGCCAGCAGCTTGTCAGGGGAGACCGGGGAGCTGTTTTTT	CASSLSGETGELFF
once	TRBJ2-4	-	TRBV24-1	TGTGCCACCAGTGATTTCTCCGAAGCCAAAAACATTCAGTACTTC	CATSDFSEAKNIQYF
-	TRBJ2-2	-	TRBV27	TGTGCCAGCAGCCCTTGGGGGGGGCTCACCGGGGAGCTGTTTTTT	CASSPWGGLTGELFF
-	TRBJ2-7	-	TRBV7-2	TGTGCCAGCAGCTTAGCGCAGGGAATCAAAGACGAGCAGTACTTC	CASSLAQGIKDEQYF
-	TRBJ2-7	-	TRBV28	TGTGCCAGCGCGTCGGGGCAACCCTACGAGCAGTACTTC	CASASGQPYEQYF
-	TRBJ2-5	TRBD2	TRBV5-1	TGCGCCAGCAAACGAAGCGGGAACCAAGAGACCCAGTACTTC	CASKRSGNQETQYF
once	TRBJ2-1	TRBD2	TRBV27	TGTGCCAGCAGTCCCAGTTTAGCGGGTAAAAATGAGCAGTTCTTC	CASSPSLAGKNEQFF
-	TRBJ2-5	TRBD1	TRBV24-1	TGTGCCACCGGACAGGGTAATATGGAGACCCAGTACTTC	CATGQGNMETQYF
-	TRBJ1-5	-	TRBV19	TGTGCCAGTAGTATAGTTCAGGGAAAGAGGAATCAGCCCCAGCATTTT	CASSIVQGKRNQPQHF
-	TRBJ2-3	TRBD1	TRBV5-4	TGTGCCAGCAGCTTGGAGGGGGCCTCAACGGATACGCAGTATTTT	CASSLEGASTDTQYF
-	TRBJ1-6	-	TRBV10-3	TGTGCCATCAGTGAGGTGGTGGGCCTCTCCTATAATTCACCCCTCCACTTT	CAISEVVGLSYNSPLHF
-	TRBJ1-6	-	TRBV15	TGTGCCACCAGCAGCCGACAGTATAATTCACCCCTCCACTTT	CATSSRQYNSPLHF
-	TRBJ2-5	-	TRBV2	TGTGCCAGCAGTGAAAGAGGAAGAACGGAAGAGACCCAGTACTTC	CASSERGRTEETQYF
-	TRBJ2-1	-	TRBV27	TGTGCCAGCAGTTTAGCGGGGATAGACAATGAGCAGTTCTTC	CASSLAGIDNEQFF
-	TRBJ2-5	TRBD1	TRBV30	TGTGCCTGGAGTGTTCAGGGGGCAGAGACCCAGTACTTC	CAWSVQGAETQYF
-	TRBJ2-3	-	TRBV7-9	TGTGCCAGCAGCGAAACTAGGTTCCCGACTAGCACAGATACGCAGTATTTT	CASSETRFPTSTDTQYF
-	TRBJ2-2	-	TRBV5-6	TGTGCCAGCAGCCCCGAGACCGGGGAGCTGTTTTTT	CASSPETGELFF